One TCR beta chain is described in this entry. The target antigen is unknown. The data belong to a study of cytomegalovirus exposure and HLA in healthy donors. Study context: Out of approximately 400 genotyped donors, about 80% belonged to the Caucasian-associated ancestry cluster.

PCR primers comprised 60 Vbeta and 13 Jbeta primers. Data came from immunoSEQ multiplex PCR; TCRdb stores just in-frame clones and leaves some out. The sample lists roughly 61,000 clones, around 80% occurring once. The germline V gene encodes CDR1 LNHDA and CDR2 SQIVND (reference sequence). This CDR3 contains 18 residues. V lost 4 bases, J lost 5 bases, and 8 bases stayed unmatched. Study observations and caveats: Certain indistinguishable V segments, among them TRBV6-2 and TRBV6-3, were excluded. Later analysis identified about 17,000 TCR beta sequences associated with HLA alleles, using a false discovery rate threshold of 0.05. In vitro experiments confirmed that three CMV-associated chains were specific for CMV antigens.

The chain recombines TRBV19 with TRBJ2-1; 16 positions agree with TRBD2. This clonotype was obtained from a male donor in good health and CMV-seronegative. The sequenced sample was PBMCs. In DNA, the CDR3 is TGTGCCAGTAGTACGACCGGGACTAGCGGGGGGGGTAACAATGAGCAGTTCTTC. Its protein product is CASSTTGTSGGGNNEQFF.